This T cell receptor (beta chain) is drawn from a study of beta chain features in type 1 diabetes. Whole-study findings and limits: The naive, central memory and Treg TCRB repertoires of patients appeared to be more similar to one another than those of healthy donors. The analysis here could not establish whether HLA type shapes TCRB rearrangement.

The authors reverse transcribed all of the isolated RNA, so sequencing captured expressed TCRB transcripts. TCRdb keeps only in-frame clones here, not all; method: immunoSEQ multiplex PCR. The sample has around 240,000 clones, 9% to 10% seen once. With 6 bases removed from V and 4 bases from J, the gap between germline ends came to 20 bases. The CDR3 has 16 amino acids. In germline, CDR1 is SGHRS, CDR2 YFSETQ. All sorted populations exceeded 98% purity. Worth noting for this clone: Its antigen is not identified.

The source is a woman younger than 35 in good health. The chain is built from TRBV5-1 and TRBJ2-1; TRBD1 is a possible D gene (5 bases). Input material: naive CD4+ T cells from blood. CDR3 protein: CASTLDGARTYNEQFF. DNA of the CDR3: TGCGCCAGCACCCTCGATGGGGCGAGGACATACAATGAGCAGTTCTTC.